These 12 T cell receptor beta chains share one sample of origin, sequenced in a study of intratumoral heterogeneity in liver cancer. Method: immunoSEQ multiplex PCR; TCRdb's copy keeps in-frame clones and lacks some. Of about 6,200 clones listed, 70% to 80% were seen once; the top ten hold 35% to 50%. Each tumour sample represents a distinct, spatially separated region of the hepatocellular carcinoma nodule. Here the sequenced sample was tumor tissue, taken before any cancer treatment. The origin of the receptors is a woman in her sixties or seventies with hepatocellular carcinoma.

The chain combines TRBV7-6 with TRBJ2-5, with 9 nucleotides matching TRBD2. This CDR3 comprises 14 residues. In germline, CDR1 is SGHVS, CDR2 FNYEAQ. After removal of 2 bases from V and 4 bases from J, the junction contained 2 bases not matched to a gene. CDR3 sequence reads: CASSLTSGRETQYF. The CDR3 DNA follows: TGTGCCAGCAGCTTAACTAGCGGGCGAGAGACCCAGTACTTC.

This clone was observed a few times. The chain uses TRBV30 and TRBJ2-4; TRBD1 agrees at 8 bases. Germline V gives CDR1 GTSNPN, CDR2 SVGIG (reference sequence). J was trimmed by 8 bases and V by 0 bases; bases with no gene match: 12. CDR3 length equals 16 residues. CDR3 sequence: CAWSVFSGGGQDIQYF. The CDR3 bases are TGTGCCTGGAGTGTGTTTAGCGGAGGGGGACAGGACATTCAGTACTTC.

The gene calls are TRBV2 and TRBJ2-7; possible D gene TRBD2, 5 bases. This CDR3 spans 13 amino acids. Germline V lookup: CDR1 SNHLY, CDR2 FYNNEI. Between the trimmed V and J ends, which lost 7 bases and 6 bases, there was a span of 16 bases. Here the CDR3 DNA reads TGTGCCAGCAAGTCTCGGGATTTTAGCGAGCAGTACTTC. This gives the protein CASKSRDFSEQYF.

The chain couples TRBV27 to TRBJ2-7; tentative D call: TRBD1 (5 bases). V shed 6 bases and J shed 1 base, with 13 bases lying between them. Germline V gene lookup returns CDR1 MNHEY and CDR2 SMNVEV (reference sequence). The CDR3 extends over 14 amino acids. Here the CDR3 DNA reads TGTGCCAGCAGCCCCCACGACAGTTCCTACGAGCAGTACTTC. Translation: CASSPHDSSYEQYF.

This clone was seen only a few times. This chain connects TRBV19 to TRBJ2-1, with no clear D. The CDR3 covers 11 residues. Germline CDR1 is LNHDA and CDR2 is SQIVND (reference sequence). V lost 10 bases to trimming and J lost 0 bases, with 4 bases between them. This CDR3 is CATRSYNEQFF. The CDR3 nucleotides are TGTGCCACCCGCTCCTACAATGAGCAGTTCTTC. Variable domain in full (rest from reference TRBV19 and TRBJ2-1): DGGITQSPKYLFRKEGQNVTLSCEQNLNHDAMYWYRQDPGQGLRLIYYSQIVNDFQKGDIAEGYSVSREKKESFPLTVTSAQKNPTAFYLCATRSYNEQFFGPGTRLTVL.

This clone was seen a single time. The V gene is TRBV5-6, the J gene TRBJ2-1; D perhaps matches TRBD2 (5 bases). The CDR3 covers 15 residues. V lost 4 bases and J 3 bases, leaving 14 bases between the germline ends. CDR1 SGHDT and CDR2 YYEEEE come from the germline V gene. CDR3 DNA: TGTGCCAGCAGCCCCCCAACTAGTTACTACAATGAGCAGTTCTTC. Translating gives CASSPPTSYYNEQFF.

This clone was counted only a few times. V gene TRBV6-5 combines with J gene TRBJ1-5, with D perhaps matching TRBD1 (5 bases). In germline, CDR1 is MNHEY, CDR2 SVGAGI. V was shortened by 4 bases and J by 6 bases, with 13 bases between the two germline ends. The CDR3 consists of 14 residues. The CDR3 DNA follows: TGTGCCAGCAGTTTAGGGGCGGTTCGTCAGCCCCAGCATTTT. It translates to CASSLGAVRQPQHF.

V and J are TRBV21-1 and TRBJ2-7; TRBD2 reflects the table's D call only, with no check against the DNA. TRBV21-1 is given as a pseudogene. CDR3 length: 20 residues. The CDR3 spells CASSKKLPGRLAGGAYEQYF. CDR3 in DNA: TGTGCCAGCAGCAAAAAGCTACCGGGTCGACTAGCGGGAGGGGCCTACGAGCAGTACTTC.

By share of the sample, this clone is large. J is TRBJ2-3 and V is TRBV6-5, with D tentatively TRBD2 (6 bases). The CDR3 consists of 16 residues. V was shortened by 2 bases and J by 6 bases, with 18 bases between the two germline ends. The germline CDR1 and CDR2 sequences are MNHEY and SVGAGI. The CDR3 nucleotides read TGTGCCAGCAGTTACGCTAGACCCGGAGGGGTTGATACGCAGTATTTT. Protein: CASSYARPGGVDTQYF.

This chain joins TRBV11-3 and TRBJ2-7; D is unresolved. Per germline, CDR1 SGHNT and CDR2 YENEEA. This CDR3 contains 12 residues. V gave up 11 bases and J gave up 2 bases, with 13 bases separating them. The CDR3 DNA follows: TGTGCCCGCCCCCTTCTTGCCTACGAGCAGTACTTC. Residues: CARPLLAYEQYF.

V usage is TRBV24-1 and J usage is TRBJ2-1; 9 nucleotides align to TRBD2. V lost 7 bases to trimming and J lost 8 bases; unmatched junction nucleotides: 11. This CDR3 is 15 amino acids long. Germline V gives CDR1 KGHDR, CDR2 SFDVKD. The CDR3 is CATSGTSPAVDEQFF. In DNA, the CDR3 is TGTGCCACCAGCGGGACTAGCCCCGCCGTGGATGAGCAGTTCTTC.

This sequence joins TRBV5-6 and TRBJ2-5, with no clear D. The CDR3 has 14 residues. V lost 1 base and J 2 bases, leaving 9 bases between the germline ends. CDR1 SGHDT and CDR2 YYEEEE come from the germline V gene. This CDR3 reads CASSLITGQETQYF. In DNA, the CDR3 is TGTGCCAGCAGCTTGATCACTGGTCAAGAGACCCAGTACTTC.